These 9 T cell receptor beta chains share one sample of origin, sequenced in a study of blood T cell repertoires in COVID-19. This table comes from immunoSEQ multiplex PCR, and its TCRdb copy is limited to in-frame clones, with some not included. The sample records 200,000 or so clones, roughly four fifths being singletons. What was sequenced was peripheral blood. The receptors here all came from a woman aged 60 to 75 with acute or convalescent COVID-19.

This clone was detected a few times. The gene calls are TRBV9 and TRBJ1-2; TRBD1 matches at 12 bases. The germline CDR1 and CDR2 sequences are SGDLS and YYNGEE. V lost 3 bases to trimming and J lost 8 bases; unmatched junction nucleotides: 8. The CDR3 extends over 15 amino acids. The CDR3: CASSDGGQGARGYTF. The CDR3 bases are TGTGCCAGCAGCGATGGGGGACAGGGGGCACGGGGCTACACCTTC. Filled out from reference TRBV9 and TRBJ1-2, the complete variable domain reads DSGVTQTPKHLITATGQRVTLRCSPRSGDLSVYWYQQSLDQGLQFLIQYYNGEERAKGNILERFSAQQFPDLHSELNLSSLELGDSALYFCASSDGGQGARGYTFGSGTRLTVV.

The chain has TRBV7-2 and TRBJ2-1; TRBD2 aligns across 15 bases. The V gene's germline CDR1 is SGHTA and CDR2 FQGNSA. CDR3 length: 15 residues. After removal of 4 bases from V and 9 bases from J, the junction contained 4 bases not matched to a gene. CDR3 sequence (DNA): TGTGCCAGCAGCTCGGGACTAGCGGGGGGCGGTGAGCAGTTCTTC. It yields the protein CASSSGLAGGGEQFF.

The chain uses TRBV4-1 and TRBJ2-5, with TRBD1 matching over 7 bases. Germline trimming cut 2 bases from V and 2 bases from J; bases unmatched to any gene: 5. The CDR3 totals 15 residues. Germline V gene sequence: CDR1 MGHRA, CDR2 YSYEKL. DNA of the CDR3: TGCGCCAGCAGCCAACAACTGACAGGGCAAGAGACCCAGTACTTC. Its protein product is CASSQQLTGQETQYF.

V is TRBV13 and J is TRBJ2-5; D not resolved. The V gene lost 6 bases and the J gene lost 0 bases, with 8 bases spanning the gap. The germline CDR1 and CDR2 sequences are PRHDT and FYEKMQ (reference sequence). The CDR3 has 13 residues. CDR3 nucleotide sequence: TGTGCCAGCAGGTTTCAGTACCAAGAGACCCAGTACTTC. Translation: CASRFQYQETQYF. Full variable domain (remainder filled in from reference TRBV13 and TRBJ2-5): AAGVIQSPRHLIKEKRETATLKCYPIPRHDTVYWYQQGPGQDPQFLISFYEKMQSDKGSIPDRFSAQQFSDYHSELNMSSLELGDSALYFCASRFQYQETQYFGPGTRLLVL.

CDR3 region: CASSLGGVGTEAFF. CDR3 DNA sequence: TGTGCCAGCAGTTTGGGGGGAGTAGGGACTGAAGCTTTCTTT. The chain uses TRBV28 and TRBJ1-1; weak D call: TRBD1 (5 bases). The V gene's germline CDR1 is MDHEN and CDR2 SYDVKM. V was shortened by 3 bases and J by 5 bases, with 13 bases between the two germline ends. CDR3 size: 14 residues. The full variable domain, with the rest looked up from reference TRBV28 and TRBJ1-1, is DVKVTQSSRYLVKRTGEKVFLECVQDMDHENMFWYRQDPGLGLRLIYFSYDVKMKEKGDIPEGYSVSREKKERFSLILESASTNQTSMYLCASSLGGVGTEAFFGQGTRLTVV.

The chain employs TRBV6-8 and TRBJ2-1, with 10 bases aligning to TRBD2. After removal of 0 bases from V and 5 bases from J, the junction contained 13 bases not matched to a gene. Germline lookup yields CDR1 MNHGY and CDR2 SAAAGT. The CDR3 extends over 19 amino acids. This CDR3 reads CASSYSGLAGVEGNNEQFF. The CDR3, as DNA: TGTGCCAGCAGTTACTCGGGCCTAGCGGGGGTCGAGGGAAACAATGAGCAGTTCTTC.

In its sample, this clone was seen once. This rearrangement joins TRBV25-1 to TRBJ2-7; 11 bases line up with TRBD1. V shed 3 bases, J shed 12 bases, and the junction held 7 bases outside the gene matches. The CDR3 is 13 residues long. Per germline, CDR1 MGHDK and CDR2 SYGVNS. The CDR3 loop reads CASSERTGGSVYF. The CDR3 DNA sequence: TGTGCCAGCAGTGAGAGGACAGGGGGCTCTGTGTACTTC.

The chain has TRBV6-5 and TRBJ1-6; TRBD1 agrees at 8 bases. V dropped 7 bases and J dropped 0; count of bases not matched to a gene: 2. This CDR3 contains 15 residues. Per germline, CDR1 MNHEY and CDR2 SVGAGI. The CDR3: CASKTGGSYNSPLHF. CDR3 in DNA: TGTGCCAGCAAAACAGGGGGCTCCTATAATTCACCCCTCCACTTT.

The rearrangement links TRBV4-3 to TRBJ1-2; D is undetermined. The CDR3 is made up of 15 amino acids. Germline CDR1 reads LGHNA; CDR2 reads YSLEER. Deletions cut 0 bases from V and 1 base from J, with 9 bases between. The CDR3 nucleotides are TGCGCCAGCAGCCAAGAAAGTGGAGATAACTATGGCTACACCTTC. Translation: CASSQESGDNYGYTF.